This T cell receptor (beta chain) emerged from a study of regulatory T cells in long-lasting Graves disease. Study-level findings and limits: Persistent Graves' patients showed less TCR diversity than newly diagnosed ones. Persistent disease showed a preference for TRBV28, TRBJ1-2 and TRBJ2-5.

Library construction for TCR beta used iRepertoire HTBI primers and Arm-PCR of CDR3 regions. MiXCR, run by TCRdb on the multiplex PCR reads, gives a single entry per CDR3 protein. The sample carries about 430,000 distinct CDR3 sequences, about 15% recorded once. Deletions cut 3 bases from V and 2 bases from J, with 8 bases between. The CDR3 totals 13 residues. CDR1 is SGDLS and CDR2 is YYNGEE in the germline V gene. This clonotype was picked up many times. The antigen is undetermined. Regarding time point: newly diagnosed GD, antithyroid drugs for less than 3 months. Scientists built the TCR library using RNA that was extracted from PBMCs. These sequences were also reported in another study, on T cells in Graves' hyperthyroidism and ophthalmopathy. Per that study: Using the HTBI primer set, a first-round RT-PCR was run on the TCR CDR3. Researchers report that a 13 V-J model separated ophthalmopathy from stable hyperthyroidism.

Material: peripheral blood mononuclear cells (PBMCs), obtained at new diagnosis, from a patient treated with antithyroid drugs. This clonotype originated in a middle-aged woman with Graves disease. The chain joins TRBV9 to TRBJ1-1; no definite D call. In nucleotides, the CDR3 is TGTGCCAGCAGCGGAACTCAAAACACTGAAGCTTTCTTT. Translating gives CASSGTQNTEAFF. The complete variable domain, with remaining parts taken from reference TRBV9 and TRBJ1-1, reads DSGVTQTPKHLITATGQRVTLRCSPRSGDLSVYWYQQSLDQGLQFLIQYYNGEERAKGNILERFSAQQFPDLHSELNLSSLELGDSALYFCASSGTQNTEAFFGQGTRLTVV.